This is a list of T cell receptor beta chains from one sample in a study of shared clonotypes between healthy human individuals. Only in-frame clones appear in the TCRdb table, and some are missing; sequencing was by immunoSEQ multiplex PCR. The sample consists of 2 million to 2.5 million clones, around 95% of them appearing once. The source material was naive CD4+ T cells sorted from blood. The origin of the receptors is a man aged 18-30 years in good health. Each CDR3 is given with its conserved first and last residue.

v_call: TRBV2; j_call: TRBJ1-2; cdr3_aa: CASRAGFANYGYTF
v_call: TRBV10-3; j_call: TRBJ1-1; cdr3_aa: CAINEGVATEAFF
v_call: TRBV7-9; j_call: TRBJ2-1; cdr3_aa: CASSLTAGLNNEQFF
v_call: TRBV28; j_call: TRBJ1-5; cdr3_aa: CASSRAQGINQPQHF
v_call: TRBV4-1; j_call: TRBJ2-7; cdr3_aa: CASSQDPGQRGSTEQYF
v_call: TRBV12-2; j_call: TRBJ1-1; cdr3_aa: CASRLARQGGCTEAFF
v_call: TRBV10-3; j_call: TRBJ1-4; cdr3_aa: CAISERRGEKLFF
v_call: TRBV5-4; j_call: TRBJ1-2; cdr3_aa: CASSLGQNYGYTF
v_call: TRBV5-1; j_call: TRBJ2-6; cdr3_aa: CASSLDGTGANVLTF
v_call: TRBV29-1; j_call: TRBJ1-2; cdr3_aa: CSVFPSTGNRGVYGYTF
v_call: TRBV18; j_call: TRBJ2-2; cdr3_aa: CASSLSTPNTGELFF
v_call: TRBV6-5; j_call: TRBJ1-1; cdr3_aa: CASSYAGQERTFF
v_call: TRBV10-3; j_call: TRBJ1-2; cdr3_aa: CAISDPTEGYTF
v_call: TRBV19; j_call: TRBJ1-6; cdr3_aa: CASRQGSSYNSPLHF
v_call: TRBV19; j_call: TRBJ2-1; cdr3_aa: CASSIGQGYGNEQFF
v_call: TRBV30; j_call: TRBJ1-2; cdr3_aa: CAWSWDTYYTF
v_call: TRBV7-9; j_call: TRBJ2-5; cdr3_aa: CASSAGTEPHF
v_call: TRBV19; j_call: TRBJ1-1; cdr3_aa: CASNTPGTLGTEAFF
v_call: TRBV28; j_call: TRBJ2-4; cdr3_aa: CASSSTEGRFKNIQYF
v_call: TRBV20-1; j_call: TRBJ2-5; cdr3_aa: CSALFGETQYF
v_call: TRBV5-1; j_call: TRBJ2-3; cdr3_aa: CASSSGLAGGITDTQYF
v_call: TRBV30; j_call: TRBJ2-7; cdr3_aa: CAIKILGPYEQYF
v_call: TRBV30; j_call: TRBJ2-3; cdr3_aa: CAWTQDTDTQYF
v_call: TRBV5-1; j_call: TRBJ1-2; cdr3_aa: CASSLDRGDYGYTF
v_call: TRBV6-5; j_call: TRBJ1-6; cdr3_aa: CASSYKQTNSPLHF
v_call: TRBV28; j_call: TRBJ1-3; cdr3_aa: CASTDSYGQNPGNTIYF
v_call: TRBV7-8; j_call: TRBJ2-2; cdr3_aa: CASSSNSLSAFANTGELFF
v_call: TRBV2; j_call: TRBJ2-1; cdr3_aa: CASSELEQFF
v_call: TRBV10-3; j_call: TRBJ2-2; cdr3_aa: CAISDGTPNTGELFF
v_call: TRBV10-1; j_call: TRBJ2-2; cdr3_aa: CATARQAGTGELFF
v_call: TRBV21-1; j_call: TRBJ1-5; cdr3_aa: CASSKSPPRDNQPQHF
v_call: TRBV30; j_call: TRBJ2-7; cdr3_aa: CAWSPSGGMYEQYF
v_call: TRBV25-1; j_call: TRBJ1-5; cdr3_aa: CASSEIGTGTQPQHF
v_call: TRBV11-2; j_call: TRBJ1-2; cdr3_aa: CASSLEIEGYGYTF
v_call: TRBV6-1; j_call: TRBJ1-2; cdr3_aa: CASSEIWSIYGYTF
v_call: TRBV18; j_call: TRBJ1-2; cdr3_aa: CASSPGTGLGYGYTF
v_call: TRBV7-2; j_call: TRBJ2-2; cdr3_aa: CASSSGQGASGELFF
v_call: TRBV5-1; j_call: TRBJ2-1; cdr3_aa: CASSLVGRGNEQFF
v_call: TRBV28; j_call: TRBJ2-7; cdr3_aa: CASSAPGIYYEQYF
v_call: TRBV2; j_call: TRBJ2-7; cdr3_aa: CASSSSGRSYEQYF
v_call: TRBV6-1; j_call: TRBJ2-2; cdr3_aa: CASSEALGPGELFF
v_call: TRBV6-1; j_call: TRBJ1-2; cdr3_aa: CASSDWERIYGYTF
v_call: TRBV7-2; j_call: TRBJ1-6; cdr3_aa: CASSLKQGRDYNSPLHF
v_call: TRBV7-9; j_call: TRBJ2-2; cdr3_aa: CASSPSGSINTGELFF
v_call: TRBV29-1; j_call: TRBJ2-3; cdr3_aa: CSVSRGSPDTQYF
v_call: TRBV10-3; j_call: TRBJ2-2; cdr3_aa: CAISESRVTGELFF
v_call: TRBV11-3; j_call: TRBJ2-2; cdr3_aa: CASSQGQVNTGELFF
v_call: TRBV5-1; j_call: TRBJ1-2; cdr3_aa: CASSPGTGGFGYTF
v_call: TRBV5-4; j_call: TRBJ2-2; cdr3_aa: CASSLKVAGNGELFF
v_call: TRBV28; j_call: TRBJ2-2; cdr3_aa: CASRGQGANTGELFF
v_call: TRBV7-6; j_call: TRBJ2-2; cdr3_aa: CASSLSPGQGVAGELFF
v_call: TRBV18; j_call: TRBJ2-7; cdr3_aa: CASSPGQSYEQYF
v_call: TRBV5-1; j_call: TRBJ2-5; cdr3_aa: CASSLTGGMQETQYF
v_call: TRBV5-6; j_call: TRBJ2-7; cdr3_aa: CASSRSGGAVHEQYF
v_call: TRBV4-1; j_call: TRBJ1-1; cdr3_aa: CASSQEPLGLTEAFF